This T cell receptor (beta chain) was captured in a study of blood T cell repertoires in COVID-19. Overall study: COVID-19 samples, acute and convalescent, were from the United States, Italy and Spain.

Per the original methods: Reference gene primer amplification gave nucleated cell count estimates. The method was immunoSEQ multiplex PCR; TCRdb's version includes in-frame clones alone and lacks a portion of them. V, J and clone size reflect that table, while D and trimming were determined from the DNA. This sample has around 480,000 clones, with around 88% found just once. The germline gives CDR1 SGHRS, CDR2 YFSETQ. The V gene end was trimmed by 4 bases and the J gene end by 5 bases; junction bases not matched to a gene: 4. The CDR3 has 15 amino acids. What was sequenced was peripheral blood. This clonotype was sampled from a woman in her forties or fifties with COVID-19, enrolled during active disease. The rearrangement links TRBV5-1 to TRBJ2-5, with 14 positions matching TRBD2. The CDR3 is CASSPGLAGAETQYF. The CDR3 DNA reads as TGCGCCAGCAGCCCGGGACTAGCGGGGGCGGAGACCCAGTACTTC. Full variable domain (remainder filled in from reference TRBV5-1 and TRBJ2-5): KAGVTQTPRYLIKTRGQQVTLSCSPISGHRSVSWYQQTPGQGLQFLFEYFSETQRNKGNFPGRFSGRQFSNSRSEMNVSTLELGDSALYLCASSPGLAGAETQYFGPGTRLLVL.